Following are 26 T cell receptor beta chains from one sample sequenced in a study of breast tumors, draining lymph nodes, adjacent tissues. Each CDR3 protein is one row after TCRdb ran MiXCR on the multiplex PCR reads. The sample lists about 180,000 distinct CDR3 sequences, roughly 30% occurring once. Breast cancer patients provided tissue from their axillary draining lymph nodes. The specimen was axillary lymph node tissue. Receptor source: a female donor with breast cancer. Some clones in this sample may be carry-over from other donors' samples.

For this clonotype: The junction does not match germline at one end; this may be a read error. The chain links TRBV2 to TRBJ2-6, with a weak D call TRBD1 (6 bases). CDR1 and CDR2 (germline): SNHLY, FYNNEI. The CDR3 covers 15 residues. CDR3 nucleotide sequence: TGTGCCAGCAGTGATTGGGGCGGACAGACGAACACTGAAGCTTTC. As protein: CASSDWGGQTNTEAF. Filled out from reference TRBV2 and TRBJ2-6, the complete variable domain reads EPEVTQTPSHQVTQMGQEVILRCVPISNHLYFYWYRQILGQKVEFLVSFYNNEISEKSEIFDDQFSVERPDGSNFTLKIRSTKLEDSAMYFCASSDWGGQTNTEAFGAGSRLTVL.

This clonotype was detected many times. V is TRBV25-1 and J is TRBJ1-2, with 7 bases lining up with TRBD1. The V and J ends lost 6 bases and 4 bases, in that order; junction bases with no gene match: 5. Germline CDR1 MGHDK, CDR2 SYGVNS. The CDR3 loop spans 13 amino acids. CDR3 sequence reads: CASRTGLGYGYTF. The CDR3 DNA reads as TGTGCCAGCAGGACAGGGTTAGGCTATGGCTACACCTTC.

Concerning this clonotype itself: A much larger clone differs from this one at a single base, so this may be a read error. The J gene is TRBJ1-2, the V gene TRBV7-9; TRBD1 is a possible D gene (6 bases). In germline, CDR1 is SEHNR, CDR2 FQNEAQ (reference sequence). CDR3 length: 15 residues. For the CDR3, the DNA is TGTGCCAGCAGCCGGGGGGACACCTCTAACTATGGCTACCCCTTC. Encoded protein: CASSRGDTSNYGYPF.

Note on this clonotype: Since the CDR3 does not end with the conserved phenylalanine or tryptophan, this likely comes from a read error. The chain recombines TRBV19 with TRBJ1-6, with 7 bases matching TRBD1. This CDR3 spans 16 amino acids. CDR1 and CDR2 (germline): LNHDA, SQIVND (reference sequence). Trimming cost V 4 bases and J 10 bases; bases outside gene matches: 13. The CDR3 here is CASSNPPGTVSSPLHS. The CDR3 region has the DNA TGTGCCAGTAGTAACCCTCCGGGGACAGTTAGCTCACCCCTCCACTCC.

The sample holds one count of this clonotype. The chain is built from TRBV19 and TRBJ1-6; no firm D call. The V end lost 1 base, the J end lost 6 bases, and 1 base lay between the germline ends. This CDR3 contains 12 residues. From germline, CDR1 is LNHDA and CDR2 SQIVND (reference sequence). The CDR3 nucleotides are TGTGCCAGTAGTATAGGTAATTCACCCCTCCACTTT. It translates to CASSIGNSPLHF.

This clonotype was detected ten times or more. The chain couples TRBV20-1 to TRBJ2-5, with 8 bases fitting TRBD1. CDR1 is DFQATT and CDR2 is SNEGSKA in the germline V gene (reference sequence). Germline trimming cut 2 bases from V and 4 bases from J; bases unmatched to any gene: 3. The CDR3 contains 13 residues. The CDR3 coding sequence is TGCAGTGCTAGACGGACAGGGCGAGAGACCCAGTACTTC. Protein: CSARRTGRETQYF.

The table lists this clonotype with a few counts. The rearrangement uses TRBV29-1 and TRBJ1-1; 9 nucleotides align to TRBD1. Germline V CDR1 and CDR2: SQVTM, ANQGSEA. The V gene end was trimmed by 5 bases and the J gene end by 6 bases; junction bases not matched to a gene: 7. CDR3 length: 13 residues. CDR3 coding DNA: TGCAGCGTTCGAGACAGGGGGAGGCCTGAAGCTTTCTTT. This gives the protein CSVRDRGRPEAFF.

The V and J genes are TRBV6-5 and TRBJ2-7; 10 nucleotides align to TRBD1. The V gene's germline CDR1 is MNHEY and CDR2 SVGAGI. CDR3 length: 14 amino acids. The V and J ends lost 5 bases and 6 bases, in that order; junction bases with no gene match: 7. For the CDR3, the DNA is TGTGCCAGCAGTAACCGGGACAGGGGCCGCGAGCAGTACTTC. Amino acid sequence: CASSNRDRGREQYF.

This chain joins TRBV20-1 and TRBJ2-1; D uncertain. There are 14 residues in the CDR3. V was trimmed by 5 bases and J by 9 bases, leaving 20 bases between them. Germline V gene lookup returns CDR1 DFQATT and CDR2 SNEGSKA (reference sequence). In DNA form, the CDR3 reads TGCAGTGCTCTTCAACCGGAACTGGTATCTGAGCAGTTCTTC. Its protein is CSALQPELVSEQFF.

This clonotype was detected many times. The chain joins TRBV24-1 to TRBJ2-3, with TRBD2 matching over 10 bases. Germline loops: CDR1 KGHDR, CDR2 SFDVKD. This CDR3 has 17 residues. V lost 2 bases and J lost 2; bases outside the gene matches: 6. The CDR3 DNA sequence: TGTGCCACCAGTGATTGGGCTAGCGGGGGCAACACAGATACGCAGTATTTT. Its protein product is CATSDWASGGNTDTQYF.

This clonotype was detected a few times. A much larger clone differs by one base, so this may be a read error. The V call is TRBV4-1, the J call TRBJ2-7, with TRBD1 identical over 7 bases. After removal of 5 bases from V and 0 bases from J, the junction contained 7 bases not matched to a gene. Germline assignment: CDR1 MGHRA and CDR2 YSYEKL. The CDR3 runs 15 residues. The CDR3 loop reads CASSEAGTASYEQYF. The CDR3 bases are TGCGCCAGCAGCGAGGCCGGGACAGCCTCCTACGAGCAGTACTTC.

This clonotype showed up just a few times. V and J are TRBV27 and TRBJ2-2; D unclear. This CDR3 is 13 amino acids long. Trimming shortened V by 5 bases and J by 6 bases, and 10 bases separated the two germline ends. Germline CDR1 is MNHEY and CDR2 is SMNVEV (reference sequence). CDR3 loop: CASSPQRSGELFF. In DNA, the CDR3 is TGTGCCAGCAGTCCTCAGAGGTCCGGGGAGCTGTTTTTT.

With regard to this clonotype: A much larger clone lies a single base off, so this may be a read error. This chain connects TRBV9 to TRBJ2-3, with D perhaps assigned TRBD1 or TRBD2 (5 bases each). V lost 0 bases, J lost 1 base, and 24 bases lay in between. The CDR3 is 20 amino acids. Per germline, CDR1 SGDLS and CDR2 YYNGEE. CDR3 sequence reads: CASSVGASLGVSRGTDTQYF. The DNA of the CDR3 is TGTGCCAGCAGCGTAGGTGCGAGCTTGGGGGTATCACGCGGCACAGATACGCAGTATTTT.

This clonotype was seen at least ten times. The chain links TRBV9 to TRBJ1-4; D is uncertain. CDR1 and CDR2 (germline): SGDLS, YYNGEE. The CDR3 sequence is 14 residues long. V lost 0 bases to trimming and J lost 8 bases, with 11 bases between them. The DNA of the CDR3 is TGTGCCAGCAGCGTAGAGTGGGGAGGAGAAAAACTGTTTTTT. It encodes CASSVEWGGEKLFF.

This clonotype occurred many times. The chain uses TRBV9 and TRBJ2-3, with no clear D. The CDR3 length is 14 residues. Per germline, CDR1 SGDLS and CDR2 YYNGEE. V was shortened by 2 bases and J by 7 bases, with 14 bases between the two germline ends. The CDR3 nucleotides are TGTGCCAGCAGCGTCTCCGTCCTGGAAAATACGCAGTATTTT. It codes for CASSVSVLENTQYF.

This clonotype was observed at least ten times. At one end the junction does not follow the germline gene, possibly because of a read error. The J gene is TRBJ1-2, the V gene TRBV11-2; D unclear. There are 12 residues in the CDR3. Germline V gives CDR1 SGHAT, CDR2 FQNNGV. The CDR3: CASSLEGMDEIF. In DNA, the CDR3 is TGTGCCAGCAGCTTAGAGGGGATGGACGAGATCTTC.

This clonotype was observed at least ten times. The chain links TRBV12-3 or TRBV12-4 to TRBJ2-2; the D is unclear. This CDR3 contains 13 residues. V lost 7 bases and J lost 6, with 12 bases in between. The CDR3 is CASTKLSAGELFF. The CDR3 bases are TGTGCCAGCACAAAGCTCTCCGCCGGGGAGCTGTTTTTT.

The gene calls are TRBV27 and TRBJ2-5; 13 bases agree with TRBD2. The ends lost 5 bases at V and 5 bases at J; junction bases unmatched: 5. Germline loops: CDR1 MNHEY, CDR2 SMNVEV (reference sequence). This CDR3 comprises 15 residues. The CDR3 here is CASSPQTSGRETQYF. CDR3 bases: TGTGCCAGCAGTCCCCAGACTAGCGGGAGGGAGACCCAGTACTTC.

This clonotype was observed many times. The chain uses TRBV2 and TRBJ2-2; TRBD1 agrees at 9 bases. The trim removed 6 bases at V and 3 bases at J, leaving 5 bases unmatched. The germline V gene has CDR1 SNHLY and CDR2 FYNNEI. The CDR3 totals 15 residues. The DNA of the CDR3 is TGTGCCAGCAGACAGGACAGGGGCGACACCGGGGAGCTGTTTTTT. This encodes CASRQDRGDTGELFF.

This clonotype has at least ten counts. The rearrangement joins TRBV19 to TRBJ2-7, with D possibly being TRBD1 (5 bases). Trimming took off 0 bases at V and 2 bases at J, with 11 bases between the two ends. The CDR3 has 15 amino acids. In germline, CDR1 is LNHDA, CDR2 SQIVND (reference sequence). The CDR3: CASSIERRGTYEQYF. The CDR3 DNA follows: TGTGCCAGTAGTATAGAGCGAAGGGGTACCTACGAGCAGTACTTC.

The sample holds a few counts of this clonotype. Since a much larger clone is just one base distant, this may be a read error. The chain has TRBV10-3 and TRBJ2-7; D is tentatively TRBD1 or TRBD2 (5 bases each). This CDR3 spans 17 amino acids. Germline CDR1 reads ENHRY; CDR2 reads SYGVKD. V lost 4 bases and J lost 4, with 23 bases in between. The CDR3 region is CAISVSGSGRGFYEQYF. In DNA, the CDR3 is TGTGCCATCAGTGTGTCGGGGTCGGGACGTGGATTTTACGAGCAGTACTTC.

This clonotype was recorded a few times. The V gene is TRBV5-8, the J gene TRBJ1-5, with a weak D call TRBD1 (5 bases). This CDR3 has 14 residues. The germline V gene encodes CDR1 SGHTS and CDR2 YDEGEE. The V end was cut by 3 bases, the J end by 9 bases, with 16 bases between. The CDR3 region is CASSSGPGPGPQHF. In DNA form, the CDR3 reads TGTGCCAGCAGCTCGGGGCCGGGCCCCGGGCCCCAGCATTTT.

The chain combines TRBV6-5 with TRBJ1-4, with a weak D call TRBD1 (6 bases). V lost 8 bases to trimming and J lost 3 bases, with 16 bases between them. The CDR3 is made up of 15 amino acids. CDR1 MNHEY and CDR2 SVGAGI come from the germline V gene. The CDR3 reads CASGTLGGANEKLFF. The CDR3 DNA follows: TGTGCCAGCGGTACCCTGGGGGGCGCTAATGAAAAACTGTTTTTT.

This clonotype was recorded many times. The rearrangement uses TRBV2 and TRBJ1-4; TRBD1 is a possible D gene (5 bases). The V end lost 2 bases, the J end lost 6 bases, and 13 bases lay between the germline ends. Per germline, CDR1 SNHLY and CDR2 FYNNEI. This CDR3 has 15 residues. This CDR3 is CASSEFARVYEKLFF. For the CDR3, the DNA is TGTGCCAGCAGTGAATTTGCCAGGGTGTATGAAAAACTGTTTTTT.

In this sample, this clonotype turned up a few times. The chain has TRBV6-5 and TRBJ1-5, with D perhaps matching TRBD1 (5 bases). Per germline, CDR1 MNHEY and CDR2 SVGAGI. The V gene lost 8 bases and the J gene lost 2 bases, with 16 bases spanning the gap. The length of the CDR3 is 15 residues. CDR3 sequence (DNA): TGTGCCAGCTCACGTGGGGGGAATCGCAATCAGCCCCAGCATTTT. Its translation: CASSRGGNRNQPQHF.

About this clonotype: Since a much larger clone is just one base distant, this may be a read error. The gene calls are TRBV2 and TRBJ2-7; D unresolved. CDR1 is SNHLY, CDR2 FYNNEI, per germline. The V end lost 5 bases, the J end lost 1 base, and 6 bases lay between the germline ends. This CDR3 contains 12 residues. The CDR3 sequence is CASSQESYEQYF. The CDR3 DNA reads TGTGCCAGCAGTCAGGAGTCCTACGAGCAGTACTTC.